A single sample gave rise to the 2 T cell receptor beta chains below, sequenced in a study of T cells in Graves' hyperthyroidism and ophthalmopathy. Amplification targeted TCR beta CDR3 regions from RNA transcripts. First-round RT-PCR targeting the TCR CDR3 was performed with the HTBI primer set. Each CDR3 protein gets one entry after TCRdb re-called the multiplex PCR reads with MiXCR. The sample lists roughly 560,000 distinct CDR3 sequences; approximately 14% were seen once. The sequencing input was blood. The receptor source for this set is a woman aged 35 to 49 with Graves' ophthalmopathy.

This clonotype was recorded at least ten times. The rearrangement joins TRBV29-1 to TRBJ1-3; the D gene is possibly TRBD1 (5 bases). Germline V gives CDR1 SQVTM, CDR2 ANQGSEA. The CDR3 runs to 15 residues. Trimming removed 0 bases from V and 4 bases from J, with 13 bases in between. DNA of the CDR3: TGCAGCGTTGAAGATTTAGAGGGGTACGGAAACACCATATATTTT. Encoded protein: CSVEDLEGYGNTIYF.

This clonotype was counted many times. This is likely a read error, given that the CDR3 carries no conserved phenylalanine or tryptophan at its end. The chain joins TRBV5-1 to TRBJ1-1; tentatively, D is TRBD1 (5 bases). V lost 4 bases, J lost 4 bases, and 14 bases lay in between. Germline V CDR1 and CDR2: SGHRS, YFSETQ. This CDR3 comprises 14 residues. The CDR3 is CASSTPGGGTEAFL. The CDR3 nucleotides read TGCGCCAGCAGCACCCCCGGGGGGGGCACTGAAGCTTTCCTT.